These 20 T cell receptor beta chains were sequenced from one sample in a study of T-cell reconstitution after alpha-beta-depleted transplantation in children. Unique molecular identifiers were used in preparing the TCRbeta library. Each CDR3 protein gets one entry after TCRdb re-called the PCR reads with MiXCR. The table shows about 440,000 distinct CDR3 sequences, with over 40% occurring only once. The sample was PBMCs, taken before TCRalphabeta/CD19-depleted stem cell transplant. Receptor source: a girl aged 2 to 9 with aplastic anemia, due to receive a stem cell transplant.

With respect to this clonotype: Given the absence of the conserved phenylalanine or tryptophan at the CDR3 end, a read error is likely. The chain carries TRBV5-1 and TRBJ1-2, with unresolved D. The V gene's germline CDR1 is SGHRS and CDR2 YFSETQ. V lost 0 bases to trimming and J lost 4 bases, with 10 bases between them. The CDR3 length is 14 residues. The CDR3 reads CASSLEADFYGYTL. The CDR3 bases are TGCGCCAGCAGCTTGGAGGCGGACTTCTATGGCTACACCTTA.

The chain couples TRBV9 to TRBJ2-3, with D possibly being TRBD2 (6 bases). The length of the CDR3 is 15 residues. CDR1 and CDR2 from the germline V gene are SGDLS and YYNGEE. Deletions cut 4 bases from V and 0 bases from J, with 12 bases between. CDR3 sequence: CASSSGTYSTDTQYF. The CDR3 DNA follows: TGTGCCAGCAGCTCCGGGACTTATAGCACAGATACGCAGTATTTT.

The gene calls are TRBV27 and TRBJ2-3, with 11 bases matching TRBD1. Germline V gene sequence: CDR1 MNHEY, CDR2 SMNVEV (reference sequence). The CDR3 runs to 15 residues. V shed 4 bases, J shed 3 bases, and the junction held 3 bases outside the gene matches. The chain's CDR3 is CASSSGQGVTDTQYF. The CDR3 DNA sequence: TGTGCCAGCAGTTCGGGACAGGGGGTAACAGATACGCAGTATTTT.

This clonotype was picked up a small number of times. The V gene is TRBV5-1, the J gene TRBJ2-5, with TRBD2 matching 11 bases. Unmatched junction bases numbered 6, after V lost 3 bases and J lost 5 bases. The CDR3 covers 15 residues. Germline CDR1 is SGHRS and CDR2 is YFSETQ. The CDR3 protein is CASSSGTSGRETQYF. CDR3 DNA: TGCGCCAGCAGCTCCGGGACTAGCGGACGGGAGACCCAGTACTTC. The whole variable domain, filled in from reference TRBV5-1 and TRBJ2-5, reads KAGVTQTPRYLIKTRGQQVTLSCSPISGHRSVSWYQQTPGQGLQFLFEYFSETQRNKGNFPGRFSGRQFSNSRSEMNVSTLELGDSALYLCASSSGTSGRETQYFGPGTRLLVL.

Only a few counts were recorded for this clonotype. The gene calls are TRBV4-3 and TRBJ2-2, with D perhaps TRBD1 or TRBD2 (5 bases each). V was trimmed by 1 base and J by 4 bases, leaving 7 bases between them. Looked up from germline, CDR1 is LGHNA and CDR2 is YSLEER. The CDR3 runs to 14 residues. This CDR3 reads CASSQVGATGELFF. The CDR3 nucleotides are TGCGCCAGCAGCCAAGTCGGGGCCACCGGGGAGCTGTTTTTT.

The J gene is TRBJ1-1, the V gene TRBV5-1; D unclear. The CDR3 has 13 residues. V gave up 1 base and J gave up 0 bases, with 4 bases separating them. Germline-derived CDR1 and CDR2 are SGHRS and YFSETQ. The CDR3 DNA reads TGCGCCAGCAGCTTGAGCATGAACACTGAAGCTTTCTTT. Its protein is CASSLSMNTEAFF. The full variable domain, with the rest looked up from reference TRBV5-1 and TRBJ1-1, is KAGVTQTPRYLIKTRGQQVTLSCSPISGHRSVSWYQQTPGQGLQFLFEYFSETQRNKGNFPGRFSGRQFSNSRSEMNVSTLELGDSALYLCASSLSMNTEAFFGQGTRLTVV.

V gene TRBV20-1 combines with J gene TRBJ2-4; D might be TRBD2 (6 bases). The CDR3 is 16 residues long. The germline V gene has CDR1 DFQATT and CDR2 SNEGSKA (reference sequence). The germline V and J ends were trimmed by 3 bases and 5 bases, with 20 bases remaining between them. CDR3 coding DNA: TGCAGTGCTAGTGAACGGGAGCTACTATTCGAAAACATTCAGTACTTC. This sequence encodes CSASERELLFENIQYF.

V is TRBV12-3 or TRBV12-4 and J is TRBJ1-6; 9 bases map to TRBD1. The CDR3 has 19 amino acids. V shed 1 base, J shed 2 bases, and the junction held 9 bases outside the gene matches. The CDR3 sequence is CASSLGGGDRDTYNSPLHF. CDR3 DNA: TGTGCCAGCAGTTTAGGGGGGGGGGACAGGGATACCTATAATTCACCCCTCCACTTT.

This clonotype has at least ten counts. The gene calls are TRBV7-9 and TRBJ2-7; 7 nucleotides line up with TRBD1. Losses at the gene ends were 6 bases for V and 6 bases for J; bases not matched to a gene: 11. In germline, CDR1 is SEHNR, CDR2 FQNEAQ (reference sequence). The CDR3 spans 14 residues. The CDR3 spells CASSSPTGIGEQYF. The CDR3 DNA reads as TGTGCCAGCAGTTCCCCGACAGGGATCGGCGAGCAGTACTTC.

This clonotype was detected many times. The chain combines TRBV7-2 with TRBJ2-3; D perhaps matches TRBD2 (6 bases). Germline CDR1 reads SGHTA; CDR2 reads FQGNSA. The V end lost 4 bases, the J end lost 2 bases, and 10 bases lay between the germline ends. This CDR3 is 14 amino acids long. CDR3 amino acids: CASSSGLDTDTQYF. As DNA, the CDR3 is TGTGCCAGCAGCTCGGGACTGGACACAGATACGCAGTATTTT.

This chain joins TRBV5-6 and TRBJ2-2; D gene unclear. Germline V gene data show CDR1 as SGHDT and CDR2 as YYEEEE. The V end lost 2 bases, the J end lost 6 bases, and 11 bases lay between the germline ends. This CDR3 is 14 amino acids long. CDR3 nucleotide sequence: TGTGCCAGCAGCTTCCGGGCGGTTGCCGGGGAGCTGTTTTTT. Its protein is CASSFRAVAGELFF.

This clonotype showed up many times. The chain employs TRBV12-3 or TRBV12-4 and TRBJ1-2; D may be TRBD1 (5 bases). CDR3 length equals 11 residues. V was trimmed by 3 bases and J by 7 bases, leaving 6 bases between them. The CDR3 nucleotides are TGTGCCAGCAGTTTGGGGGTTGGCTACACCTTC. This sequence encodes CASSLGVGYTF.

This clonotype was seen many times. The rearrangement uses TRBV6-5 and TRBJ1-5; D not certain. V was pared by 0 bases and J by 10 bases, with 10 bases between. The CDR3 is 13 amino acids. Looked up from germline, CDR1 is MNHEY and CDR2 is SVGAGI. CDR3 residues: CASSYSNTAPQHF. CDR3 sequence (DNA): TGTGCCAGCAGTTACTCGAACACCGCACCCCAGCATTTT.

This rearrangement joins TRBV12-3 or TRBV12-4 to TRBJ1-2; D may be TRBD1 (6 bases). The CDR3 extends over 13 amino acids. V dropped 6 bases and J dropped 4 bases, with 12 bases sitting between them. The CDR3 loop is CASSHGQSYGYTF. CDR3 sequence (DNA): TGTGCCAGCAGCCATGGACAGAGCTATGGCTACACCTTC.

The CDR3: CASSQVGGAGYNEQFF. The CDR3 nucleotides are TGCGCCAGCAGCCAGGTGGGGGGGGCAGGTTACAATGAGCAGTTCTTC. The chain uses TRBV4-1 and TRBJ2-1; perhaps TRBD2 as D (7 bases). This CDR3 comprises 16 residues. V shed 3 bases and J shed 4 bases, with 16 bases lying between them. The V gene's germline CDR1 is MGHRA and CDR2 YSYEKL.

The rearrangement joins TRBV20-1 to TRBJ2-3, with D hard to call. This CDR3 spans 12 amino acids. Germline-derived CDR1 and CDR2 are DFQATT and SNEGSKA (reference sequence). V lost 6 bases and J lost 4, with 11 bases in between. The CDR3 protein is CSAIRAPDTQYF. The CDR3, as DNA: TGCAGTGCCATTCGGGCCCCAGATACGCAGTATTTT.

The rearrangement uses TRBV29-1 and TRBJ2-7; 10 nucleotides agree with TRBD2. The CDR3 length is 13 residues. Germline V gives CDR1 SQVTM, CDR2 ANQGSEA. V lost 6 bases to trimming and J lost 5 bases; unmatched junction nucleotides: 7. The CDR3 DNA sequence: TGCAGCGTAGAACTAGCGGGAAGAAACGAGCAGTACTTC. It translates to CSVELAGRNEQYF.

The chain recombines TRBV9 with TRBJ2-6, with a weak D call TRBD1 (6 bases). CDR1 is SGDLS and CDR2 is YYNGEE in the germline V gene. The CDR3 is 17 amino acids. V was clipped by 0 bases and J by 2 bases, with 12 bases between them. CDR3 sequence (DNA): TGTGCCAGCAGCGTAGACAGGGAAAGGGCTGGGGCCAACGTCCTGACTTTC. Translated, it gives CASSVDRERAGANVLTF.

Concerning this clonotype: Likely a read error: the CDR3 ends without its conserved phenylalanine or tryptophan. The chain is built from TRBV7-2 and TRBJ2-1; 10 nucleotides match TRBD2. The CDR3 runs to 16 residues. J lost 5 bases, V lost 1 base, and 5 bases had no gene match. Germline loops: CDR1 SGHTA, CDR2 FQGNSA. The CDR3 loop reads CASSLGLAGVNNEQFL. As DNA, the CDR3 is TGTGCCAGCAGCTTAGGGCTAGCGGGGGTAAACAATGAGCAGTTCCTC.

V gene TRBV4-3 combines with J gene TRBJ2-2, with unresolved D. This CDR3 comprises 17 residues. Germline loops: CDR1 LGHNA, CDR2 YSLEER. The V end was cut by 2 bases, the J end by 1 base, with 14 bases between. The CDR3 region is CASSQLSKAVNTGELFF. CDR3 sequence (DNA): TGCGCCAGCAGCCAACTTAGTAAGGCGGTGAACACCGGGGAGCTGTTTTTT.